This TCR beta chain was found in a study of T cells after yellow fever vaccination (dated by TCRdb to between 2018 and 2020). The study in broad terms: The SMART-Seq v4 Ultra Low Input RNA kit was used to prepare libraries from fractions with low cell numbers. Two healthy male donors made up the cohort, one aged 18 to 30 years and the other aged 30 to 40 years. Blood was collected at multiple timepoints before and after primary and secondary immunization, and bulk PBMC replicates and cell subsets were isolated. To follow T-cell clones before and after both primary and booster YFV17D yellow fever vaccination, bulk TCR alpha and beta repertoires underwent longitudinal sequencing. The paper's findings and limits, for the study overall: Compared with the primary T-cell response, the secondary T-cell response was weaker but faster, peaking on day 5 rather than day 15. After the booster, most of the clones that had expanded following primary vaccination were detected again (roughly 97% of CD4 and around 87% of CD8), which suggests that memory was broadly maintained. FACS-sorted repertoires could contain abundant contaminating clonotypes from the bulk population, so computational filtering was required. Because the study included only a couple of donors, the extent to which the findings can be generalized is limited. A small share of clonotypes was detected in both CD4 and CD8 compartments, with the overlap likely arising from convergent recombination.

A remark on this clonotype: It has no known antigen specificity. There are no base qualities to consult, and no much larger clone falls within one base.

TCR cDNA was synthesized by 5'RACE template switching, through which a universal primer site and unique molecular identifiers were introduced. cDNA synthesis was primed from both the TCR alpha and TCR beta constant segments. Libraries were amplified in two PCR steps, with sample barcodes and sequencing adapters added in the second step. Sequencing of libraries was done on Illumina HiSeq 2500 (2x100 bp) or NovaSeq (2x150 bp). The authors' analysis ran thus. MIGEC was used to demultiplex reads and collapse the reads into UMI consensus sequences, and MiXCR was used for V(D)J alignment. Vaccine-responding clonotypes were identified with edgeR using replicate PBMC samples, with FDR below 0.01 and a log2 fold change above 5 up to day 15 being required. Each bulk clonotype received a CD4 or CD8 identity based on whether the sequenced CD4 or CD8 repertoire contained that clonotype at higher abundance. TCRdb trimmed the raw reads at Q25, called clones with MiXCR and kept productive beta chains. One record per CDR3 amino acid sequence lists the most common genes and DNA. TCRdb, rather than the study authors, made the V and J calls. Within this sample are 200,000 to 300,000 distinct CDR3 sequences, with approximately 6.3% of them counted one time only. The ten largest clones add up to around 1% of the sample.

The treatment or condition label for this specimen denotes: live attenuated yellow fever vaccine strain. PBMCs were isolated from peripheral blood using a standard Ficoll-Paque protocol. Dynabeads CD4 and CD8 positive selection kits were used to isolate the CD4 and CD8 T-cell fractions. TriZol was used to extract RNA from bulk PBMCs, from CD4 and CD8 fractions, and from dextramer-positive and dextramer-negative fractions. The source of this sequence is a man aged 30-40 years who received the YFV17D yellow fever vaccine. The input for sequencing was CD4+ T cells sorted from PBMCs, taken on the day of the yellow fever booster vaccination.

CDR3 reads: CSAPHRGQDAETQYF. The nucleotide sequence reads as follows: TGCAGTGCCCCGCACAGGGGGCAGGACGCAGAGACCCAGTACTTC. This chain joins TRBV20-1 to TRBJ2-5, with 9 bases in between that match TRBD1. V and J are trimmed by 6 bases and 4 bases, and the gene matches miss 12 bases of the junction. Including cysteine and phenylalanine, the CDR3 has 15 amino acids. The read is trimmed to its CDR3 DNA, 45 bases read in frame from base 1. In the germline V gene (reference sequence), CDR1 corresponds to DFQATT and CDR2 to SNEGSKA.